This T cell receptor beta chain was observed in a study of T cell responses to AZD1222 COVID-19 vaccine. Study as a whole: Analyses pooled second doses at about 4 or about 12 weeks.

The CDR3 is 13 residues long. Trimming removed 3 bases at V and 15 bases at J, with 18 bases between. Germline assignment: CDR1 MNHEY and CDR2 SMNVEV (reference sequence). TCRdb's table, derived via immunoSEQ multiplex PCR, lists solely in-frame clones and lacks some. The sample shows around 95,000 clones, roughly 89% of them seen only once. General study results and limits: In all cases, repertoires were sampled only after the peak T cell response. Baseline serostatus was positive in only five to seven AZD1222 recipients. Donors were chiefly white British, with a greater number of females, and clonal diversity was perhaps underestimated.

With regard to this clone: Its antigen is still unknown.

This receptor was obtained from an adult in good health. The rearrangement joins TRBV27 to TRBJ1-5, with no clear D. The sequencing here drew on peripheral blood, taken on day 0 of AZD1222 vaccination. The CDR3 DNA sequence: TGTGCCAGCAGTTTGGGCCCTCTGGACCGCCGGCATTTT. Protein sequence: CASSLGPLDRRHF.